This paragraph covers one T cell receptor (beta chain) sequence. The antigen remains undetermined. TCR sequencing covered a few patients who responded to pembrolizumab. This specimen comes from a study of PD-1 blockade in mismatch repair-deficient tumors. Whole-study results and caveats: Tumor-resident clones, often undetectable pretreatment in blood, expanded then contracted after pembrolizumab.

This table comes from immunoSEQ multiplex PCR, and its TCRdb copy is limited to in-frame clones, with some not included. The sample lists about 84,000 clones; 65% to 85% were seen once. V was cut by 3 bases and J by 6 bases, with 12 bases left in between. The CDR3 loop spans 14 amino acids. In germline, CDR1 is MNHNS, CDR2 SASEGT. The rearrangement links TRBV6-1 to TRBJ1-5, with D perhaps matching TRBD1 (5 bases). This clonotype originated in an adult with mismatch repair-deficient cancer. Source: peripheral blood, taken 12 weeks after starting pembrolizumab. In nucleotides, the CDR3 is TGTGCCAGCAGTGAGGCAGGGAGTGGTCAGCCCCAGCATTTT. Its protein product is CASSEAGSGQPQHF.